A single sample gave rise to the 27 T cell receptor beta chains below, sequenced in a study of molecular identifiers for immune sequencing clone quantification listed by TCRdb under 2018. Library construction relied on PCR. Sequenced on an Illumina HiSeq 4000. The public reads were quality trimmed at Q25 with fastp and then assembled into clones with MiXCR by TCRdb, keeping productive beta chains. Each record represents a unique CDR3 protein, reported with the most common genes and DNA among its rows. The sample table contains around 40,000 distinct CDR3 sequences; only one count was recorded for 15% to 20% of them. The ten largest clones add up to approximately 1.2% of the sample. Sequenced input: naive CD8+ T cells from blood, with Jurkat cell RNA spiked in. The cell subset or site label for this specimen denotes: FACS-sorted CD8+CD4-CCR7+CD45RA+ naive T cells. These receptors were taken from a human donor in good health. Some libraries in this study had Jurkat cell RNA spiked in.

This clonotype is judged medium-sized (0.01 to 0.1%). V and J are TRBV29-1 and TRBJ2-7; tentative D call: TRBD1 (5 bases). The germline CDR1 and CDR2 sequences are SQVTM and ANQGSEA. The CDR3 loop spans 12 amino acids. V dropped 6 bases and J dropped 5 bases, with 14 bases sitting between them. CDR3 sequence: CSVRAPGNEQYF. As DNA, the CDR3 is TGCAGCGTCCGGGCCCCAGGGAACGAGCAGTACTTC.

The table lists this clonotype with a count of one. V and J are TRBV12-3 or TRBV12-4 and TRBJ1-1; possibly TRBD1 for D (6 bases). The CDR3 is 12 amino acids. Deletions cut 3 bases from V and 8 bases from J, with 10 bases between. CDR3 sequence reads: CASSFRGAEAFF. CDR3 nucleotide sequence: TGTGCCAGCAGTTTTCGGGGGGCGGAAGCTTTCTTT.

This clonotype was observed at least ten times. The gene calls are TRBV7-9 and TRBJ1-4; the D gene is possibly TRBD1 (5 bases). Looked up from germline, CDR1 is SEHNR and CDR2 is FQNEAQ (reference sequence). CDR3 length equals 16 residues. V was shortened by 4 bases and J by 7 bases, with 19 bases between the two germline ends. CDR3 sequence (DNA): TGTGCCAGCAGCTCAACCCTGGACATTATGGGTGAAAAACTGTTTTTT. It yields the protein CASSSTLDIMGEKLFF.

This chain links TRBV7-9 with TRBJ2-7; 8 nucleotides agree with TRBD2. Trimming cost V 3 bases and J 3 bases; bases outside gene matches: 10. Germline V CDR1 and CDR2: SEHNR, FQNEAQ (reference sequence). The CDR3 consists of 16 residues. The CDR3 DNA follows: TGTGCCAGCAGCTTCCCAGCGGGAGTTCTTTTCTACGAGCAGTACTTC. Translated, it gives CASSFPAGVLFYEQYF.

Many counts were recorded for this clonotype. The gene calls are TRBV28 and TRBJ2-3, with TRBD2 matching over 7 bases. Trimming cost V 4 bases and J 2 bases; bases outside gene matches: 3. CDR3 size: 14 residues. CDR1 and CDR2 (germline): MDHEN, SYDVKM. DNA for the CDR3: TGTGCCAGCAGTTCGACTAGCCTCACAGATACGCAGTATTTT. It specifies CASSSTSLTDTQYF.

This clonotype was recorded many times. This rearrangement joins TRBV7-9 to TRBJ2-2; the D gene is possibly TRBD2 (6 bases). CDR3 length: 13 residues. Germline V gene sequence: CDR1 SEHNR, CDR2 FQNEAQ (reference sequence). With 7 bases removed from V and 4 bases from J, the gap between germline ends came to 10 bases. The CDR3 sequence: CASKGTPTGELFF. In DNA, the CDR3 is TGTGCCAGCAAAGGGACTCCCACCGGGGAGCTGTTTTTT.

Ten or more counts support this clonotype. This rearrangement joins TRBV6-5 to TRBJ1-1; D remains ambiguous. CDR3 length: 14 amino acids. Trimming removed 0 bases at V and 0 bases at J, with 5 bases between. Germline V CDR1 and CDR2: MNHEY, SVGAGI. The CDR3 region has the DNA TGTGCCAGCAGTTACTCAGGGCTGAACACTGAAGCTTTCTTT. Amino acids: CASSYSGLNTEAFF.

In its sample, this clonotype ranks as medium-sized (0.01 to 0.1%). V is TRBV29-1 and J is TRBJ2-7; TRBD1 agrees at 7 bases. Germline CDR1 is SQVTM and CDR2 is ANQGSEA. CDR3 size: 14 residues. V shed 0 bases and J 4 bases; nucleotides not matched to a gene: 6. The CDR3 is CSVEDRGRGYEQYF. The CDR3 region has the DNA TGCAGCGTTGAAGATCGGGGCAGGGGGTACGAGCAGTACTTC.

This clonotype was observed many times. The J gene is TRBJ2-7, the V gene TRBV6-2 or TRBV6-3; D perhaps matches TRBD1 (5 bases). Germline values: CDR1 MNHEY, CDR2 SVGEGT. The CDR3 runs to 17 residues. V was pared by 0 bases and J by 5 bases, with 20 bases between. In DNA, the CDR3 is TGTGCCAGCAGTTACTCTACGACGTCAGGGATGGGCCACGAGCAGTACTTC. This gives the protein CASSYSTTSGMGHEQYF.

This clonotype has ten or more counts. V usage is TRBV28 and J usage is TRBJ2-7, with TRBD2 matching 10 bases. The junction had 4 bases not matched to a gene; V was cut back by 5 bases and J by 3 bases. CDR1 MDHEN and CDR2 SYDVKM come from the germline V gene. The length of the CDR3 is 14 residues. In DNA form, the CDR3 reads TGTGCCAGCAGTCTCCTAGCGGGAGTCTACGAGCAGTACTTC. The encoded protein is CASSLLAGVYEQYF.

This clonotype has ten or more counts. This chain joins TRBV7-9 and TRBJ2-5; TRBD2 agrees at 7 bases. Germline-derived CDR1 and CDR2 are SEHNR and FQNEAQ (reference sequence). V gave up 1 base and J gave up 2 bases; unmatched junction bases: 1. The CDR3 contains 14 residues. DNA of the CDR3: TGTGCCAGCAGCTTAGACGGGAGGCAAGAGACCCAGTACTTC. Amino acid sequence: CASSLDGRQETQYF.

Only a few counts were recorded for this clonotype. A read error is possible here, since a much larger clone lies one base away. The CDR3 region is CASWTRGVADTEAFF. In DNA form, the CDR3 reads TGTGCCAGCTGGACCCGCGGGGTTGCGGACACTGAAGCTTTCTTT. V gene TRBV6-2 or TRBV6-3 combines with J gene TRBJ1-1, with D uncertain. Trimming cost V 8 bases and J 3 bases, with 19 bases left between them. CDR1 and CDR2 from the germline V gene are MNHEY and SVGEGT. This CDR3 region has 15 residues.

This clonotype was seen ten or more times. The chain is built from TRBV29-1 and TRBJ2-1; no clear D. The CDR3 length is 13 residues. The ends were cut back, 2 bases at V and 5 bases at J, with 10 bases in the middle. Per germline, CDR1 SQVTM and CDR2 ANQGSEA. The CDR3 loop is CSVELASNNEQFF. The CDR3 DNA reads TGCAGCGTTGAATTAGCCTCTAACAATGAGCAGTTCTTC.

Concerning this clonotype itself: This may arise from a read error, as a much more abundant clone is one base away. This chain connects TRBV30 to TRBJ2-1; D is ambiguous. The V gene lost 1 base and the J gene lost 10 bases, with 17 bases spanning the gap. The germline V gene encodes CDR1 GTSNPN and CDR2 SVGIG (reference sequence). The CDR3 loop spans 14 amino acids. The CDR3: CAWSEVLRQPEQFF. CDR3 nucleotides: TGTGCCTGGAGTGAAGTTTTACGGCAGCCCGAGCAGTTCTTC.

In its sample, this clonotype ranks as medium-sized. The chain uses TRBV29-1 and TRBJ2-3, with TRBD1 as a possible D gene (5 bases). This CDR3 is built from 15 residues. Germline values: CDR1 SQVTM, CDR2 ANQGSEA. Trimming took off 5 bases at V and 1 base at J, with 16 bases between the two ends. The CDR3 nucleotides read TGCAGCGTTACCTGGGCCAGGGTCGGCACAGATACGCAGTATTTT. Its translation is CSVTWARVGTDTQYF.

This clonotype was found many times. The chain carries TRBV28 and TRBJ2-7; weak D call: TRBD2 (5 bases). This CDR3 spans 15 amino acids. Trimming stripped 8 bases from V and 2 bases from J, with 19 bases between. CDR1 is MDHEN and CDR2 is SYDVKM in the germline V gene. As DNA, the CDR3 is TGTGCCAGCGAACCCGCCGGGGTCGGAGCCTACGAGCAGTACTTC. Amino acids: CASEPAGVGAYEQYF.

A note on this clonotype: Given a much more abundant clone one base away, this may be a read error. V and J are TRBV6-4 and TRBJ2-2; D unclear. The CDR3 covers 12 residues. The V gene lost 6 bases and the J gene lost 5 bases, with 7 bases spanning the gap. Germline V gives CDR1 MRHNA, CDR2 SNTAGT. The CDR3 DNA reads as TGTGCCAGCAGAGAACTAACCGGGGAGCTGTTTTTT. Protein product: CASRELTGELFF.

This clonotype was seen once. The rearrangement uses TRBV18 and TRBJ2-3; 9 bases are a match to TRBD2. J lost 0 bases, V lost 3 bases, and 4 bases had no gene match. This CDR3 spans 16 amino acids. Germline V lookup: CDR1 KGHSH, CDR2 LQKENI. The CDR3 DNA is TGTGCCAGCTCACCTAGAGCGGGGGGTAGCACAGATACGCAGTATTTT. Translating it yields CASSPRAGGSTDTQYF.

This clonotype was seen ten or more times. The V gene is TRBV12-3 or TRBV12-4, the J gene TRBJ1-1, with D unclear. CDR3 length: 14 amino acids. Trimming removed 5 bases from V and 4 bases from J, with 14 bases in between. The chain's CDR3 is CASSISGWGTEAFF. The CDR3 region has the DNA TGTGCCAGCAGTATTAGTGGCTGGGGCACTGAAGCTTTCTTT.

The chain employs TRBV7-6 and TRBJ2-3; 8 bases map to TRBD2. The J segment lost 0 bases and the V segment lost 3 bases, leaving 20 bases of the junction unmatched. Germline lookup yields CDR1 SGHVS and CDR2 FNYEAQ. This CDR3 comprises 21 residues. The CDR3 DNA follows: TGTGCCAGCAGCTTCCACGCGCCTAGAACGGGAGGGCCGGGGAGCACAGATACGCAGTATTTT. It translates to CASSFHAPRTGGPGSTDTQYF. The entire variable domain, with the rest obtained from reference TRBV7-6 and TRBJ2-3, is as follows: GAGVSQSPRYKVTKRGQDVALRCDPISGHVSLYWYRQALGQGPEFLTYFNYEAQQDKSGLPNDRFSAERPEGSISTLTIQRTEQRDSAMYRCASSFHAPRTGGPGSTDTQYFGPGTRLTVL.

In its sample, this clonotype was seen a few times. V gene TRBV28 combines with J gene TRBJ2-4; D may correspond to TRBD1 or TRBD2 (6 bases each). Germline values: CDR1 MDHEN, CDR2 SYDVKM. Trimming stripped 6 bases from V and 7 bases from J, with 13 bases between. The CDR3 is 13 residues long. The CDR3 protein is CASRTRGANIQYF. The CDR3 DNA reads TGTGCCAGCAGGACGAGGGGGGCGAACATTCAGTACTTC.

In its sample, this clonotype was seen many times. The V gene is TRBV4-3, the J gene TRBJ2-7; a weak D match, TRBD1 (6 bases). The CDR3 covers 14 residues. The V end was cut by 4 bases, the J end by 5 bases, with 15 bases between. Per germline, CDR1 LGHNA and CDR2 YSLEER. CDR3 in amino acids: CASSPWTVGDEQYF. The CDR3 region has the DNA TGCGCCAGCAGCCCGTGGACAGTCGGGGACGAGCAGTACTTC.

This clonotype turned up a few times. The rearrangement uses TRBV20-1 and TRBJ1-4; the D is unclear. This CDR3 spans 13 amino acids. V lost 2 bases to trimming and J lost 4 bases, with 8 bases between them. The germline CDR1 and CDR2 sequences are DFQATT and SNEGSKA (reference sequence). The CDR3 is CSARRRFNEKLFF. The DNA for the CDR3 is TGCAGTGCTAGACGTAGATTTAATGAAAAACTGTTTTTT.

This clonotype was seen a few times. The chain carries TRBV6-2 or TRBV6-3 and TRBJ2-1; 10 bases match TRBD2. The CDR3 has 15 residues. Germline assignment: CDR1 MNHEY and CDR2 SVGEGT. V gave up 7 bases and J gave up 5 bases; unmatched junction bases: 8. Here the CDR3 reads CASNTPSGRNNEQFF. The CDR3 DNA is TGTGCCAGCAATACCCCTAGCGGGAGAAACAATGAGCAGTTCTTC.

This clonotype has a count of ten or more. One end of the junction varies from germline; a read error may be responsible. The chain recombines TRBV4-1 with TRBJ1-1; no reliable D call. This CDR3 contains 14 residues. In germline, CDR1 is MGHRA, CDR2 YSYEKL. The CDR3 DNA reads TGCGCCAGCAGCTTTAATACAGAGAACACTGTAGCTTTCTTT. This translates into CASSFNTENTVAFF.

The sample holds many counts of this clonotype. CDR3 DNA: TGTGCCAGCAGTACCCTAAGCGGGGGGGCCGCAGATACGCAGTATTTT. Translating it yields CASSTLSGGAADTQYF. The chain combines TRBV6-5 with TRBJ2-3; TRBD2 matches 10 bases. Losses at the gene ends were 5 bases for V and 4 bases for J; bases not matched to a gene: 9. The germline V gene has CDR1 MNHEY and CDR2 SVGAGI. There are 16 residues in the CDR3.

V and J are TRBV10-2 and TRBJ2-7; 10 nucleotides align to TRBD2. The CDR3 sequence is 13 residues long. The V segment lost 6 bases and the J segment 2 bases; nucleotides outside the gene matches: 1. Germline loops: CDR1 WSHSY, CDR2 SAAADI. CDR3 nucleotide sequence: TGCGCCAGCAGCACTAGCGGGGCCTACGAGCAGTACTTC. Translation: CASSTSGAYEQYF.